A selection of T cell receptor beta chains follows, all from one sample in a study of blood T cell repertoires in COVID-19. Using immunoSEQ multiplex PCR, the repertoire was profiled, and TCRdb retains in-frame clones only, with some absent. In the table there are about 300,000 clones, around nine tenths of which are singletons. The sequenced sample was PBMCs or T cells enriched from blood (not recorded which). The source of these receptors is a woman aged 50 to 60 who had been exposed to COVID-19. Both conserved end residues are part of each CDR3. A D gene is named only where the DNA matches it firmly. Clone sizes are given selectively: once, few, many, or a class where the clone is expanded.

V	size	J	D	CDR3	DNA
TRBV29-1	NA	TRBJ2-3	TRBD2	CSVSSAGGRTDTQYF	TGCAGCGTTTCCTCGGCGGGGGGGCGGACAGATACGCAGTATTTT
TRBV5-4	NA	TRBJ2-1	TRBD1	CASSLTGGDYNEQFF	TGTGCCAGCAGCCTGACAGGGGGGGACTACAATGAGCAGTTCTTC
TRBV5-1	NA	TRBJ2-1	TRBD2	CASSLDGTSGSQAFF	TGCGCCAGCAGCTTGGATGGGACTAGCGGATCTCAGGCGTTCTTC
TRBV7-2	NA	TRBJ2-3	NA	CASRRTALSSTDGQYF	TGTGCCAGCAGACGGACAGCCCTTTCTAGCACAGATGGGCAGTATTTT
TRBV27	NA	TRBJ1-4	TRBD1	CATRTGGFWEKLFF	TGTGCCACCCGGACAGGGGGCTTTTGGGAAAAACTGTTTTTT
TRBV14	NA	TRBJ1-6	NA	CASSLGGSYNSPLHF	TGTGCCAGCAGCCTGGGAGGCTCCTATAATTCACCCCTCCACTTT
TRBV6-5	once	TRBJ1-2	TRBD1	CASSPGQALGYTF	TGTGCCAGCAGTCCGGGACAGGCCCTGGGCTACACCTTC
TRBV3-1/TRBV3-2	NA	TRBJ1-5	NA	CASSQRGGVDQPQHF	TGTGCCAGCAGCCAAAGAGGGGGGGTGGATCAGCCCCAGCATTTT
TRBV6-5	NA	TRBJ2-7	TRBD2	CASSYSSGLAGSEQYF	TGTGCCAGCAGTTACTCATCGGGACTAGCGGGGTCCGAGCAGTACTTC
TRBV6-5	NA	TRBJ2-7	NA	CASSATRSGAEQYF	TGTGCCAGCAGCGCAACACGATCAGGGGCCGAGCAGTACTTC
TRBV9	NA	TRBJ2-3	TRBD2	CASSSTSGGSDTQYF	TGTGCCAGCAGTTCCACTAGCGGGGGGTCAGATACGCAGTATTTT
TRBV6-6	NA	TRBJ1-2	NA	CASSYLATESGYTF	TGTGCCAGCAGTTACCTCGCTACCGAGTCTGGCTACACCTTC
TRBV30	NA	TRBJ1-5	TRBD1	CAWGQGNNQPQHF	TGTGCTTGGGGACAGGGTAACAATCAGCCCCAGCATTTT
TRBV6-2/TRBV6-3	NA	TRBJ1-5	NA	CASSKQGLYQPQHF	TGTGCCAGCAGTAAACAGGGTTTGTATCAGCCCCAGCATTTT
TRBV3-1/TRBV3-2	NA	TRBJ1-4	NA	CASSPAGWANEKLFF	TGTGCCAGCAGCCCCGCAGGGTGGGCCAATGAAAAACTGTTTTTT
TRBV30	NA	TRBJ1-5	NA	CAWSSGGSQPQHF	TGTGCCTGGAGTTCCGGGGGGAGCCAGCCCCAGCATTTT
TRBV3-1/TRBV3-2	once	TRBJ1-3	NA	CASSRVTGSYGNTIYF	TGTGCCAGCAGCCGCGTAACAGGTTCGTACGGAAACACCATATATTTT
TRBV28	NA	TRBJ1-6	NA	CASRPHGASSYNSPLHF	TGTGCCAGCAGGCCGCATGGGGCCAGCTCCTATAATTCACCCCTCCACTTT
TRBV28	NA	TRBJ1-5	NA	CASSWVQGNQPQHF	TGTGCCAGCAGTTGGGTACAGGGCAATCAGCCCCAGCATTTT
TRBV28	NA	TRBJ2-7	NA	CASSPAGTYYEQYF	TGTGCCAGCAGCCCGGCAGGAACATATTACGAGCAGTACTTC
TRBV10-3	once	TRBJ2-2	NA	CAIKEAGQTTGELFF	TGTGCCATCAAAGAAGCTGGACAGACTACCGGGGAGCTGTTTTTT
TRBV15	NA	TRBJ2-5	NA	CATSRNKQETQYF	TGTGCCACCAGCAGAAACAAACAAGAGACCCAGTACTTC
TRBV7-9	NA	TRBJ2-5	NA	CASSPTGNSGSLQETQYF	TGTGCCAGCAGCCCAACAGGGAATTCTGGGTCGTTACAAGAGACCCAGTACTTC
TRBV28	NA	TRBJ2-1	TRBD1	CASGLRTGKHNEQFF	TGTGCCAGCGGCCTCCGGACAGGGAAACACAATGAGCAGTTCTTC
TRBV2	NA	TRBJ2-1	TRBD2	CASKGGGGALYNEQFF	TGTGCCAGCAAGGGCGGCGGGGGGGCCTTATACAATGAGCAGTTCTTC
TRBV3-1/TRBV3-2	NA	TRBJ1-6	NA	CASSLDGINSPLHF	TGTGCCAGCAGTCTGGACGGGATCAATTCACCCCTCCACTTT
TRBV10-3	NA	TRBJ1-3	NA	CAISVRGISGNTIYF	TGTGCCATCAGTGTGCGGGGGATCTCTGGAAACACCATATATTTT
TRBV12-5	NA	TRBJ1-1	NA	CASGGGVNTEAFF	TGTGCTAGTGGCGGTGGAGTGAACACTGAAGCTTTCTTT
TRBV28	few	TRBJ2-2	NA	CASLRNTGELFF	TGTGCCAGCCTCAGGAACACCGGGGAGCTGTTTTTT
TRBV2	NA	TRBJ2-3	TRBD1	CASSELQGALGDTQYF	TGTGCCAGCAGTGAGTTGCAGGGGGCGCTGGGAGATACGCAGTATTTT
TRBV7-6	NA	TRBJ2-7	TRBD2	CASSPAAGSYEQYF	TGTGCCAGCAGCCCGGCAGCGGGGAGCTACGAGCAGTACTTC